Below, 30 T cell receptor beta chains from the same sample are listed, as sequenced in a study of glioma-infiltrating T cells. Amplification of TCR alpha and beta CDR3 regions from RNA used iRepertoire nested multiplex PCR. TCRdb re-analysed the multiplex PCR reads in MiXCR, keeping a single row per CDR3 protein. The data contain 150,000 to 200,000 distinct CDR3 sequences, more than 25% of them seen just once; the ten biggest clones take up over 20%. The sequencing input was glioma tissue, nonneoplastic brain tissue, or PBMCs (not recorded which). These receptors originate from a human donor with low-grade glioma or glioblastoma, undergoing nonglioma brain surgery, or in good health (not recorded which).

This chain uses TRBV20-1 with TRBJ2-1; D perhaps matches TRBD2 (6 bases). CDR1 and CDR2 (germline): DFQATT, SNEGSKA (reference sequence). The CDR3 covers 15 residues. V was cut by 6 bases and J by 2 bases, with 17 bases left in between. As DNA, the CDR3 is TGCAGTGCGTATGGAGGGCCCCTCGCCTACAATGAGCAGTTCTTC. Its translation: CSAYGGPLAYNEQFF.

The rearrangement uses TRBV27 and TRBJ2-6; D perhaps matches TRBD1 (6 bases). This CDR3 has 18 residues. V lost 6 bases to trimming and J lost 0 bases, with 18 bases between them. Germline V gene lookup returns CDR1 MNHEY and CDR2 SMNVEV (reference sequence). CDR3 protein: CASSGRAGESSGANVLTF. In nucleotides, the CDR3 is TGTGCCAGCAGCGGGCGGGCAGGGGAAAGCTCTGGGGCCAACGTCCTGACTTTC.

The chain links TRBV29-1 to TRBJ2-1; possibly TRBD1 or TRBD2 for D (5 bases each). CDR3 length: 14 amino acids. V gave up 7 bases and J gave up 6 bases, with 19 bases separating them. In germline, CDR1 is SQVTM, CDR2 ANQGSEA. CDR3 loop: CSGIRDQPFNEQFF. The CDR3, as DNA: TGCAGCGGAATCCGGGACCAACCATTCAATGAGCAGTTCTTC.

Many counts were recorded for this clonotype. V and J are TRBV7-8 and TRBJ2-3; D possibly corresponds to TRBD1 (8 bases). The length of the CDR3 is 16 residues. Germline values: CDR1 SGHVS, CDR2 FQNEAQ. The V end was cut by 4 bases, the J end by 2 bases, with 16 bases between. CDR3 DNA sequence: TGTGCCAGCAGCTACTACAGGGGGGGGGACACAGATACGCAGTATTTT. This codes for CASSYYRGGDTDTQYF.

This clonotype has at least ten counts. The J gene is TRBJ1-2, the V gene TRBV7-9, with a weak D call TRBD1 (5 bases). CDR1 is SEHNR, CDR2 FQNEAQ, per germline (reference sequence). V dropped 2 bases and J dropped 8 bases, with 15 bases sitting between them. This CDR3 region has 14 residues. For the CDR3, the DNA is TGTGCCAGCAGCTTAATCTTAGGAGGGGCGGGCTACACCTTC. This translates into CASSLILGGAGYTF. The full variable domain, its missing parts supplied by reference TRBV7-9 and TRBJ1-2, is DTGVSQNPRHKITKRGQNVTFRCDPISEHNRLYWYRQTLGQGPEFLTYFQNEAQLEKSRLLSDRFSAERPKGSFSTLEIQRTEQGDSAMYLCASSLILGGAGYTFGSGTRLTVV.

Of note for this clonotype: This could be a read error, since a much larger clone is one nucleotide away. V and J are TRBV29-1 and TRBJ2-5, with D tentatively TRBD2 (7 bases). V shed 4 bases and J shed 4 bases, with 16 bases lying between them. CDR3 size: 14 residues. Germline V gene sequence: CDR1 SQVTM, CDR2 ANQGSEA. CDR3 nucleotides: TGCAGCGTTGTACGGGGGGCAGGAGGAGAGACCCAGTACTTC. This sequence encodes CSVVRGAGGETQYF.

This clonotype was detected ten times or more. The J gene is TRBJ2-5, the V gene TRBV10-3; a weak D match, TRBD1 (5 bases). The CDR3 sequence is 14 residues long. Germline loops: CDR1 ENHRY, CDR2 SYGVKD. Trimming pared 6 bases from V and 2 bases from J, leaving 13 bases between. The CDR3 here is CAIRATALQETQYF. In DNA, the CDR3 is TGTGCCATCAGGGCGACAGCATTGCAAGAGACCCAGTACTTC.

This clonotype appeared many times. The chain has TRBV7-2 and TRBJ2-3; weak D call: TRBD2 (5 bases). Germline V gene data show CDR1 as SGHTA and CDR2 as FQGNSA. Trimming pared 5 bases from V and 6 bases from J, leaving 18 bases between. The CDR3 consists of 15 residues. The CDR3 loop reads CASSQPGIPTDTQYF. The CDR3 DNA follows: TGTGCCAGCAGCCAACCCGGGATCCCTACTGATACGCAGTATTTT.

This clonotype was seen many times. The rearrangement links TRBV6-2 or TRBV6-3 to TRBJ2-3, with TRBD1 matching 7 bases. The J segment lost 0 bases and the V segment lost 2 bases, leaving 5 bases of the junction unmatched. Germline V lookup: CDR1 MNHEY, CDR2 SVGEGT. The CDR3 extends over 16 amino acids. CDR3 DNA: TGTGCCAGCAGTTACCGGCAGGGGGATAGCACAGATACGCAGTATTTT. This translates into CASSYRQGDSTDTQYF.

The rearrangement uses TRBV7-3 and TRBJ2-5; 10 bases fit TRBD1. CDR3 length: 16 amino acids. The J segment lost 2 bases and the V segment lost 1 base, leaving 4 bases of the junction unmatched. Germline CDR1 reads SGHTA; CDR2 reads FQGTGA. CDR3 nucleotide sequence: TGTGCCAGCAGCTTAAGGGGACAGGGGCCTCAAGAGACCCAGTACTTC. Protein product: CASSLRGQGPQETQYF. Full variable domain (missing parts from reference TRBV7-3 and TRBJ2-5): GAGVSQTPSNKVTEKGKYVELRCDPISGHTALYWYRQSLGQGPEFLIYFQGTGAADDSGLPNDRFFAVRPEGSVSTLKIQRTERGDSAVYLCASSLRGQGPQETQYFGPGTRLLVL.

This clonotype has more than one count but fewer than ten. The chain is built from TRBV6-5 and TRBJ2-3, with 10 bases matching TRBD2. Germline lookup yields CDR1 MNHEY and CDR2 SVGAGI. The CDR3 has 15 residues. V lost 6 bases to trimming and J lost 2 bases; unmatched junction nucleotides: 5. The CDR3 coding sequence is TGTGCCAGCAGAGCCGGACTAGCGGACACAGATACGCAGTATTTT. Translation gives CASRAGLADTDTQYF.

A word on this clonotype: At one end the junction does not follow the germline gene, possibly because of a read error. The CDR3 region is CASTPSGQTQEAQYF. CDR3 bases: TGTGCTAGCACCCCGTCAGGACAGACTCAAGAGGCCCAGTACTTC. This chain uses TRBV7-3 with TRBJ2-5, with D possibly matching TRBD1 (6 bases). The CDR3 is 15 amino acids. Germline CDR1 is SGHTA and CDR2 is FQGTGA.

The chain's CDR3 is CASRGDSLSGSYEQYF. In DNA form, the CDR3 reads TGCGCCAGCAGGGGGGACAGCCTATCAGGCTCCTACGAGCAGTACTTC. This sequence joins TRBV5-1 and TRBJ2-7; TRBD1 aligns across 7 bases. With V trimmed by 5 bases and J by 0 bases, 11 bases remained unmatched. CDR1 SGHRS and CDR2 YFSETQ come from the germline V gene. The CDR3 consists of 16 residues.

This clonotype was seen many times. The chain links TRBV6-2 or TRBV6-3 to TRBJ2-7, with no clear D. Germline V gene sequence: CDR1 MNHEY, CDR2 SVGEGT. The CDR3 has 15 residues. Trimming took off 7 bases at V and 3 bases at J, with 19 bases between the two ends. The CDR3 spells CASIRARQNFYEQYF. The DNA of the CDR3 is TGTGCCAGCATCCGAGCTCGGCAGAACTTCTACGAGCAGTACTTC.

This clonotype appeared many times. The chain couples TRBV7-9 to TRBJ1-5; D remains unclear. Germline V gene data show CDR1 as SEHNR and CDR2 as FQNEAQ (reference sequence). This CDR3 contains 16 residues. With 1 base removed from V and 4 bases from J, the gap between germline ends came to 14 bases. CDR3 amino acids: CASSLGAGSGNQPQHF. The CDR3 bases are TGTGCCAGCAGCTTAGGAGCTGGAAGTGGAAATCAGCCCCAGCATTTT.

This clonotype was seen ten or more times. V and J are TRBV7-2 and TRBJ2-7; 11 positions agree with TRBD2. Trimming cost V 2 bases and J 6 bases; bases outside gene matches: 12. This CDR3 region has 17 residues. CDR1 is SGHTA and CDR2 is FQGNSA in the germline V gene. The CDR3 sequence: CASSLQHSGRAGGEQYF. The CDR3 DNA sequence: TGTGCCAGCAGCTTACAACATAGCGGGAGGGCCGGTGGCGAGCAGTACTTC.

At least ten counts were recorded for this clonotype. The V call is TRBV27, the J call TRBJ1-1, with D possibly TRBD1 on 5 matching bases. This CDR3 is 15 amino acids long. The V gene lost 3 bases and the J gene lost 0 bases, with 11 bases spanning the gap. Germline V gene data show CDR1 as MNHEY and CDR2 as SMNVEV (reference sequence). The CDR3 DNA follows: TGTGCCAGCAGTTTTTCCCCAGGGATGAACACTGAAGCTTTCTTT. Translating gives CASSFSPGMNTEAFF.

Comments on this clonotype: Given a much more abundant clone one base away, this may be a read error. This chain uses TRBV29-1 with TRBJ1-1; D remains ambiguous. CDR1 and CDR2 (germline): SQVTM, ANQGSEA. Trimming removed 1 base from V and 6 bases from J, with 15 bases in between. This CDR3 has 14 amino acids. This chain's CDR3 is CSVEVPLPAPEAFF. CDR3 coding DNA: TGCAGCGTTGAAGTCCCCCTGCCCGCTCCTGAAGCTTTCTTT.

This clonotype was counted once. CDR3 region: CASTPRRDGNYEQYF. DNA for the CDR3: TGTGCCAGCACTCCAAGGCGGGACGGGAACTACGAGCAGTACTTC. The chain uses TRBV6-2 or TRBV6-3 and TRBJ2-7; D may be TRBD2 (6 bases). Germline loops: CDR1 MNHEY, CDR2 SVGEGT. This CDR3 has 15 amino acids. The germline V and J ends were trimmed by 7 bases and 3 bases, with 19 bases remaining between them.

Ten or more counts support this clonotype. The rearrangement links TRBV19 to TRBJ2-1; no clear D. The germline V and J ends were trimmed by 2 bases and 9 bases, with 5 bases remaining between them. The germline gives CDR1 LNHDA, CDR2 SQIVND (reference sequence). CDR3 length equals 11 residues. The CDR3 is CASSILGEQFF. The CDR3 coding sequence is TGTGCCAGTAGTATATTGGGTGAGCAGTTCTTC.

As to this clonotype: Since the CDR3 does not end with the conserved phenylalanine or tryptophan, this likely comes from a read error. The J gene is TRBJ1-1, the V gene TRBV28; tentatively, D is TRBD1 (5 bases). Trimming cost V 4 bases and J 5 bases, with 23 bases left between them. The CDR3 is 17 amino acids. Per the germline V gene, CDR1 is MDHEN and CDR2 is SYDVKM. The DNA for the CDR3 is TGTGCCAGCAGTTCCCCGGGGCAGCGAATCAAGGGGACTGAAGCTTTCTCT. Translation: CASSSPGQRIKGTEAFS.

This clonotype was detected many times. The V call is TRBV19, the J call TRBJ2-2; a possible D gene is TRBD2 (6 bases). The CDR3 has 14 residues. Trimming took 2 bases from V and 6 from J, leaving 10 bases between them. The V gene's germline CDR1 is LNHDA and CDR2 SQIVND (reference sequence). The DNA for the CDR3 is TGTGCCAGTAGTATACCGGGACTGTCCGGGGAGCTGTTTTTT. Translating it yields CASSIPGLSGELFF.

The chain joins TRBV5-4 to TRBJ2-7; D is perhaps TRBD2 (6 bases). Trimming removed 3 bases at V and 0 bases at J, with 10 bases between. Germline-derived CDR1 and CDR2 are SGHNT and YYREEE (reference sequence). The CDR3 loop spans 14 amino acids. The CDR3 loop reads CASSSSVLSYEQYF. In DNA form, the CDR3 reads TGTGCCAGCAGCTCTAGCGTGCTCTCCTACGAGCAGTACTTC.

Details on this clonotype: It may be a read error: a sequence one base away is much more abundant. The chain has TRBV2 and TRBJ1-4, with D unresolved. The germline gives CDR1 SNHLY, CDR2 FYNNEI. Trimming shortened V by 9 bases and J by 4 bases, and 12 bases separated the two germline ends. CDR3 length: 13 amino acids. Written as DNA, the CDR3 is TGTGCCAGACACGGCTTACTTAATGAAAAACTGTTTTTT. Translation: CARHGLLNEKLFF.

Concerning this clonotype: A much larger clonotype is one base distant, so this may be a read error. The chain recombines TRBV12-3 or TRBV12-4 with TRBJ2-7; D remains ambiguous. The V end was cut by 6 bases, the J end by 7 bases, with 10 bases between. The CDR3 totals 11 residues. This CDR3 is CASRSVWEQYF. CDR3 DNA: TGTGCCAGCAGGTCGGTCTGGGAGCAGTACTTC.

Notes on this clonotype: One base away lies a much larger clone, so this may be a sequencing read error. The chain joins TRBV9 to TRBJ2-5; TRBD1 matches at 9 bases. The germline gives CDR1 SGDLS, CDR2 YYNGEE. With 9 bases clipped from V and 5 bases from J, the junction kept 2 bases outside the gene matches. This CDR3 contains 11 residues. This CDR3 is CAITGGETQYF. As DNA, the CDR3 is TGTGCCATCACAGGGGGCGAGACCCAGTACTTC.

About this clonotype: Sequence at one end of the junction differs from germline and may be a read error. V is TRBV30 and J is TRBJ1-1; a weak D match, TRBD1 (5 bases). Germline V gene lookup returns CDR1 GTSNPN and CDR2 SVGIG (reference sequence). The length of the CDR3 is 12 residues. This CDR3 is CAWTDSRTEASF. As DNA, the CDR3 is TGTGCCTGGACCGACAGCCGGACTGAAGCTTCCTTT.

This clonotype was found many times. The V gene is TRBV20-1, the J gene TRBJ1-6; the D is unclear. Germline V gene data show CDR1 as DFQATT and CDR2 as SNEGSKA (reference sequence). CDR3 length: 11 residues. V shed 2 bases and J shed 9 bases, with 5 bases lying between them. CDR3 in DNA: TGCAGTGCTAGACCATTTTCACCCCTCCACTTT. It specifies CSARPFSPLHF.

This clonotype was picked up many times. This chain joins TRBV5-1 and TRBJ1-1; D ambiguous. This CDR3 is 15 amino acids long. Trimming shortened V by 1 base and J by 2 bases, and 12 bases separated the two germline ends. CDR1 and CDR2 from the germline V gene are SGHRS and YFSETQ. CDR3: CASSLSVGSNTEAFF. The CDR3 DNA follows: TGCGCCAGCAGCTTGAGTGTGGGCTCCAACACTGAAGCTTTCTTT.

This clonotype was seen ten or more times. The chain employs TRBV20-1 and TRBJ1-5; D gene unclear. In germline, CDR1 is DFQATT, CDR2 SNEGSKA (reference sequence). The CDR3 runs 13 residues. V gave up 2 bases and J gave up 3 bases, with 8 bases separating them. Here the CDR3 DNA reads TGCAGTGCTAGATCCCAGGTCAATCAGCCCCAGCATTTT. It encodes CSARSQVNQPQHF.